These T cell receptor beta chains were read from a single sample in a study of blood T cells in healthy people across ages. TCRdb independently ran MiXCR on the 5' RACE reads; one entry per CDR3 protein. In the table there are hundreds of thousands of distinct CDR3 sequences, about a third of which are singletons. Sequencing was performed on blood. The receptors shown here come from a woman of 80 years or more in good health. CDR3s leave out the opening cysteine and the closing phenylalanine or tryptophan.

V,J,CDR3
TRBV5-1,TRBJ2-1,ASSLVASGGSYNEQF
TRBV4-2,TRBJ1-1,ASSQDTTGQNTEAF
TRBV20-1,TRBJ2-1,SARKASGINEQF
TRBV5-5,TRBJ1-1,ASSLVAGTTEAF
TRBV9,TRBJ2-4,ASNTLGADTQY
TRBV20-1,TRBJ2-3,SVRRGSTDTQY
TRBV9,TRBJ2-7,ASSARGGGYEQY
TRBV29-1,TRBJ2-1,SVPAPASYNEQF
TRBV20-1,TRBJ2-3,SARDWQGTSGVLQGGDTQY
TRBV18,TRBJ2-1,ASSPSGGLAGGSYNEQF
TRBV12-3/TRBV12-4,TRBJ2-6,ASSPHPLSANVLT
TRBV28,TRBJ2-3,ASTQPGPGGADTQY
TRBV6-6,TRBJ1-2,ASSRGREYGYT
TRBV20-1,TRBJ2-7,SAREWTGGVYEQY
TRBV20-1,TRBJ1-1,SARDSLNTEAF
TRBV11-2,TRBJ2-3,VSSLTSGGMDTQY
TRBV5-1,TRBJ2-6,ASSLGGSGANVLT
TRBV20-1,TRBJ2-1,SGTTGTYYNEQF
TRBV7-2,TRBJ2-1,ASSFRGNSYNEQF
TRBV7-2,TRBJ2-1,ASTRMHGTTYNEQF
TRBV6-5,TRBJ2-1,ASSYGLNMYNEQF
TRBV7-2,TRBJ1-2,ASRGSNYGYT
TRBV15,TRBJ1-1,ATSGRTGWNTEAF
TRBV20-1,TRBJ1-5,SARDSALGGRNQPQH
TRBV20-1,TRBJ2-5,SAPEGDETQY
TRBV6-4,TRBJ2-2,ASKRRGAGELF
TRBV24-1,TRBJ2-1,ATSALGANEQF
TRBV6-2/TRBV6-3,TRBJ2-7,ASSWSVGEQY
TRBV2,TRBJ2-7,ASRRRDGHYEQY
TRBV6-1,-,ASTMVGGNQPQY
TRBV5-1,TRBJ1-1,ASSPGVNTEAF
TRBV5-1,TRBJ2-1,ASSLAAGLGNEQF
TRBV20-1,TRBJ2-3,SARRPGGFPDTQY
TRBV11-2,TRBJ2-7,ASSWDGVSEQY
TRBV11-1,TRBJ2-7,ASSLARGTGDHPEY
TRBV5-6,TRBJ1-6,ASSLTGPNSPLH
TRBV5-1,TRBJ2-7,ASRQLAGAIYEQY
TRBV20-1,TRBJ1-2,SAIGGLSYGYT
TRBV21-1,TRBJ2-3,ASSPQGEFNADTQY
TRBV7-2,TRBJ2-5,ASSLGSSSGYNYQETQY
TRBV7-2,TRBJ2-7,ASSRSGPYEQY
TRBV7-9,TRBJ2-2,ASSPSQLVGELF
TRBV6-1,TRBJ1-4,ASSEAWSGEKLF
TRBV9,-,ASSVGEALYNEQY
TRBV20-1,TRBJ2-1,SARGQSGRYNEQF
TRBV5-1,TRBJ1-5,ASSLALRTNQPQH
TRBV6-5,TRBJ1-4,ASRTRQGTYEKLF
TRBV7-2,TRBJ1-5,ASSFRGSNQPQH
TRBV11-2,TRBJ2-3,ASRSGRGGRPDTQY
TRBV28,TRBJ1-2,ASRMHRVLPRYGYT
TRBV5-1,TRBJ2-1,ASSLGGTSPPDEQF
TRBV6-5,-,ASSYWQGNEQY
TRBV19,TRBJ1-4,ATADRGLATNEKLF
TRBV20-1,TRBJ2-7,SAKRAGGTYEQY
TRBV20-1,TRBJ1-5,SARVGDWGNQPQH